A selection of T cell receptor beta chains follows, all from one sample in a study of post-analysis software for immune sequencing data. TCRdb re-called the PCR reads with MiXCR, one entry per CDR3 protein. Of about 190,000 distinct CDR3 sequences in the sample, around 30% are singletons; the top ten hold roughly 3.4%. Input material: blood. All receptors derive from a girl aged 2 to 17 with multiple sclerosis. Each CDR3 is given with its conserved first and last residue. The D gene is left open where the match is weak. The size entry is marked missing in some rows and otherwise reads once, few, many or a size class.

>TRBD2|TRBV2|TRBJ2-3|.
CASILIMGGGITDTQYF
TGTGCCAGCATCCTCATTATGGGGGGAGGGATAACGGATACGCAGTATTTT
>TRBD1|TRBV5-1|TRBJ2-7|few
CASSTAGGRSYEQYF
TGCGCCAGCAGCACCGCAGGGGGCCGCTCCTACGAGCAGTACTTC
>.|TRBV20-1|TRBJ2-7|many
CSASGTGSYEQYF
TGCAGTGCTAGCGGGACCGGATCCTACGAGCAGTACTTC
>.|TRBV3-1|TRBJ1-6|few
CASSQGTLGYNSPLHF
TGTGCCAGCAGCCAAGGGACGTTAGGATATAATTCACCCCTCCACTTT
>.|TRBV9|TRBJ2-6|.
CASKGSSGANVLTF
TGTGCCAGCAAAGGTAGCTCTGGGGCCAACGTCCTGACTTTC
>TRBD2|TRBV30|TRBJ2-2|few
CAWKYGTSPTGELFF
TGTGCCTGGAAATACGGGACTAGTCCCACCGGGGAGCTGTTTTTT
>.|TRBV4-3|TRBJ1-2|.
CASSQGGTTNYGYTF
TGCGCCAGCAGCCAAGGCGGGACAACTAACTATGGCTACACCTTC
>.|TRBV20-1|TRBJ2-3|.
CSAQRRGRSTDTQYF
TGCAGTGCCCAAAGGCGGGGCCGAAGCACAGATACGCAGTATTTT
>TRBD2|TRBV6-2/TRBV6-3|TRBJ2-7|many
CASSYPTGTTYEQYF
TGTGCCAGCAGTTACCCAACCGGGACTACCTACGAGCAGTACTTC
>.|TRBV5-1|TRBJ1-2|.
CASSLAEGAYGYTF
TGCGCCAGCAGCTTGGCCGAGGGAGCCTATGGCTACACCTTC
>.|TRBV7-2|TRBJ1-6|.
CASSLQGTYSSPLHF
TGTGCCAGCAGCTTACAGGGAACCTATAGTTCACCCCTCCACTTT
>.|TRBV14|TRBJ2-7|.
CASSQGPAYEQYF
TGTGCCAGCAGCCAAGGCCCGGCCTACGAGCAGTACTTC
>.|TRBV7-6|TRBJ2-1|once
CASTMTSGHHNEQFF
TGTGCCAGCACCATGACGAGCGGGCATCACAATGAGCAGTTCTTC
>.|TRBV4-1|TRBJ2-5|many
CASRQRSSETQYF
TGCGCCAGCAGACAACGTTCTTCTGAGACCCAGTACTTC
>.|TRBV12-3/TRBV12-4|TRBJ2-1|many
CASSLTTYNEQFF
TGTGCCAGCAGTTTGACTACCTACAATGAGCAGTTCTTC
>.|TRBV7-3|TRBJ2-4|.
CASSLTAGAPGNIQYF
TGTGCCAGCAGCTTAACGGCAGGGGCGCCCGGAAACATTCAGTACTTC
>TRBD1|TRBV20-1|TRBJ1-1|.
CSARGPGQGMNTEAFF
TGCAGTGCTAGGGGACCGGGACAGGGGATGAACACTGAAGCTTTCTTT
>.|TRBV6-1|TRBJ2-7|many
CASSEARTALYEQYF
TGTGCCAGCAGTGAAGCGCGGACAGCTCTTTACGAGCAGTACTTC
>.|TRBV7-9|TRBJ2-7|many
CASTKGRQGWSYEQYF
TGTGCCAGCACCAAGGGTAGGCAGGGATGGTCCTACGAGCAGTACTTC
>.|TRBV5-8|TRBJ2-1|.
CASKGGLYSEQFF
TGTGCCAGCAAGGGGGGGCTCTACAGTGAGCAGTTCTTC
>TRBD1|TRBV12-3/TRBV12-4|TRBJ1-1|.
CASRTGQGYNEAFF
TGTGCCAGCAGGACGGGACAGGGGTATAATGAAGCTTTCTTT
>TRBD1|TRBV29-1|TRBJ2-5|few
CSSGQGEETQYF
TGCAGCAGTGGACAGGGGGAAGAGACCCAGTACTTC
>.|TRBV12-3/TRBV12-4|TRBJ1-2|.
CASSRGQTGYTF
TGTGCCAGCAGTAGAGGGCAGACGGGCTACACCTTC
>.|TRBV12-3/TRBV12-4|TRBJ2-7|.
CASSLPSISYEQYF
TGTGCCAGCAGTTTACCGTCCATCTCCTACGAGCAGTACTTC